These 27 T cell receptor beta chains were sequenced from one sample in a study of cytomegalovirus exposure and HLA in healthy donors. In the PCR, 60 Vbeta and 13 Jbeta primers were used. Assay: immunoSEQ multiplex PCR; the TCRdb copy retains only in-frame clones and omits some. The sample shows 100,000 to 120,000 clones, roughly 13% of them seen only once. The sequenced material came from PBMCs. The receptors originated from a man in his forties in good health and CMV-seropositive.

This clone was counted between two and nine times. The rearrangement uses TRBV27 and TRBJ2-2, with TRBD2 matching 10 bases. CDR1 and CDR2 (germline): MNHEY, SMNVEV (reference sequence). Trimming removed 2 bases from V and 4 bases from J; junction bases left unmatched: 13. CDR3 length: 19 amino acids. CDR3 sequence: CASSLGWGTSVFGTGELFF. CDR3 bases: TGTGCCAGCAGTTTAGGGTGGGGGACTAGCGTTTTTGGCACCGGGGAGCTGTTTTTT.

The chain joins TRBV30 to TRBJ1-6; no firm D call. Germline CDR1 reads GTSNPN; CDR2 reads SVGIG (reference sequence). Trimming removed 4 bases at V and 5 bases at J, with 6 bases between. The CDR3 totals 12 residues. This chain's CDR3 is CAWKQNNSPLHF. CDR3 coding DNA: TGTGCCTGGAAACAGAATAATTCACCCCTCCACTTT.

The CDR3 region has the DNA TGTGCCAGTAGTATGCTCAGGGAAGGTGAAAAACTGTTTTTT. As protein: CASSMLREGEKLFF. V usage is TRBV19 and J usage is TRBJ1-4; possible D gene TRBD1, 5 bases. V lost 3 bases and J 7 bases, leaving 12 bases between the germline ends. The CDR3 covers 14 residues. In germline, CDR1 is LNHDA, CDR2 SQIVND (reference sequence).

This chain links TRBV19 with TRBJ2-1; TRBD2 agrees at 7 bases. The CDR3 is 12 residues long. CDR1 and CDR2 from the germline V gene are LNHDA and SQIVND (reference sequence). With V trimmed by 6 bases and J by 8 bases, 4 bases remained unmatched. CDR3 DNA: TGTGCCAGTAGCGGACTAGATGATGAGCAGTTCTTC. This gives the protein CASSGLDDEQFF.

In its sample, this clone was seen a few times. The chain combines TRBV6-5 with TRBJ2-2; 7 bases match TRBD2. CDR3 length: 16 residues. From germline, CDR1 is MNHEY and CDR2 SVGAGI. V was clipped by 0 bases and J by 4 bases; unmatched bases: 5. The CDR3 sequence is CASSYSERGVTGELFF. CDR3 nucleotide sequence: TGTGCCAGCAGTTACTCGGAGCGGGGAGTCACCGGGGAGCTGTTTTTT.

A remark on this clone: Without the conserved terminal phenylalanine or tryptophan, this CDR3 likely stems from a read error. The V and J genes are TRBV19 and TRBJ1-2; TRBD1 matches at 8 bases. The CDR3 spans 15 residues. Germline V gene lookup returns CDR1 LNHDA and CDR2 SQIVND (reference sequence). After removal of 7 bases from V and 5 bases from J, the junction contained 12 bases not matched to a gene. CDR3 residues: CASNTMAGGGYGYTL. The CDR3 DNA sequence: TGTGCCAGTAACACTATGGCAGGGGGCGGATATGGCTACACCCTC.

V usage is TRBV6-6 and J usage is TRBJ2-7, with 9 bases lining up with TRBD1. V gave up 4 bases and J gave up 5 bases; unmatched junction bases: 9. CDR1 is MNHNY and CDR2 is SVGAGI in the germline V gene (reference sequence). This CDR3 has 15 residues. The CDR3 DNA follows: TGTGCCAGCAGTTTCCCCTCGACAGGGGGGGACGAGCAGTACTTC. This gives the protein CASSFPSTGGDEQYF.

The chain couples TRBV7-9 to TRBJ2-7; tentative D call: TRBD2 (6 bases). This CDR3 comprises 11 residues. Germline V gives CDR1 SEHNR, CDR2 FQNEAQ (reference sequence). The V gene lost 5 bases and the J gene lost 7 bases, with 9 bases spanning the gap. The CDR3 region is CASSPAGEQYF. In nucleotides, the CDR3 is TGTGCCAGCAGCCCTGCGGGGGAGCAGTACTTC.

This clone was detected a few times. The V and J genes are TRBV7-9 and TRBJ2-5, with D hard to call. Trimming stripped 2 bases from V and 2 bases from J, with 6 bases between. Germline V lookup: CDR1 SEHNR, CDR2 FQNEAQ (reference sequence). The CDR3 consists of 13 residues. The CDR3 sequence: CASSLNSQETQYF. The CDR3 DNA reads TGTGCCAGCAGCTTAAACAGTCAAGAGACCCAGTACTTC.

The chain employs TRBV7-9 and TRBJ2-7; D is ambiguous. This CDR3 contains 14 residues. Germline V gene data show CDR1 as SEHNR and CDR2 as FQNEAQ (reference sequence). Trimming removed 5 bases at V and 2 bases at J, with 13 bases between. The DNA of the CDR3 is TGTGCCAGCAGCCCTTCGGTAGTTCCCTACGAGCAGTACTTC. It codes for CASSPSVVPYEQYF.

The J gene is TRBJ2-5, the V gene TRBV27; 13 positions agree with TRBD2. After removal of 5 bases from V and 3 bases from J, the junction contained 3 bases not matched to a gene. Germline assignment: CDR1 MNHEY and CDR2 SMNVEV (reference sequence). The CDR3 has 15 residues. The CDR3 coding sequence is TGTGCCAGCAGTGTCGGGACTAGCGGGAAAGAGACCCAGTACTTC. Translation: CASSVGTSGKETQYF.

This clone was seen a few times. CDR3: CASSYSNRNTEAFF. CDR3 nucleotides: TGTGCCAGCAGTTATTCCAACAGGAACACTGAAGCTTTCTTT. The V gene is TRBV6-5, the J gene TRBJ1-1; D unclear. The CDR3 is 14 residues long. Germline CDR1 MNHEY, CDR2 SVGAGI. V was trimmed by 3 bases and J by 1 base, leaving 9 bases between them.

The genes are TRBV5-1 and TRBJ1-2; perhaps TRBD1 as D (6 bases). The V end was cut by 3 bases, the J end by 4 bases, with 16 bases between. The CDR3 sequence is 15 residues long. From germline, CDR1 is SGHRS and CDR2 YFSETQ. CDR3 DNA: TGCGCCAGCAGCTCCTCCTCAGGGGCCCCCTATGGCTACACCTTC. Translating it yields CASSSSSGAPYGYTF.

This clone has more than one count but fewer than ten. The rearrangement uses TRBV19 and TRBJ2-1; D is undetermined. Germline V gene data show CDR1 as LNHDA and CDR2 as SQIVND (reference sequence). The CDR3 totals 13 residues. Between the trimmed V and J ends, which lost 8 bases and 0 bases, there was a span of 8 bases. Written as DNA, the CDR3 is TGTGCCAGTTCCCCCTCCTCCTACAATGAGCAGTTCTTC. Its protein is CASSPSSYNEQFF.

This clone was seen a few times. Likely a read error: the CDR3 ends without its conserved phenylalanine or tryptophan. The limits of the CDR3 on the DNA are not certain, so only TCRdb's listed CDR3 is given. The rearrangement uses TRBV6-5 and TRBJ1-2; the table's D call of TRBD1 was not tested on the DNA. The CDR3 is 16 residues long, ends included. Germline-derived CDR1 and CDR2 are MNHEY and SVGAGI. Here the CDR3 reads CASSYVTGTGTYGYKV.

This clone was counted only a few times. The chain couples TRBV5-8 to TRBJ1-2, with TRBD1 as a possible D gene (6 bases). The germline CDR1 and CDR2 sequences are SGHTS and YDEGEE. This CDR3 contains 17 residues. Trimming took off 1 base at V and 8 bases at J, with 24 bases between the two ends. CDR3: CASSLWSQDKVTGGYTF. As DNA, the CDR3 is TGTGCCAGCAGCTTGTGGTCCCAGGATAAGGTGACAGGAGGCTACACCTTC.

The chain links TRBV4-2 to TRBJ1-2; the match to TRBD1 covers 8 bases. CDR3 length: 15 residues. The V segment lost 1 base and the J segment 7 bases; nucleotides outside the gene matches: 8. Germline values: CDR1 LGHNA, CDR2 YNFKEQ. The CDR3 loop reads CASSQGRTGGGGYTF. In nucleotides, the CDR3 is TGTGCCAGCAGCCAAGGACGAACAGGGGGTGGTGGCTACACCTTC.

The chain combines TRBV19 with TRBJ2-2, with TRBD2 matching over 13 bases. The germline V gene has CDR1 LNHDA and CDR2 SQIVND (reference sequence). The V and J ends lost 5 bases and 2 bases, in that order; junction bases with no gene match: 11. This CDR3 spans 19 amino acids. The CDR3 DNA sequence: TGTGCCAGTAGTGCCCCCGGGACTAGCGGGATGTTAAACACCGGGGAGCTGTTTTTT. Translating it yields CASSAPGTSGMLNTGELFF.

This clone was observed many times. The chain combines TRBV5-4 with TRBJ2-6; D unclear. The CDR3 has 13 amino acids. The germline V and J ends were trimmed by 7 bases and 0 bases, with 5 bases remaining between them. CDR1 and CDR2 (germline): SGHNT, YYREEE (reference sequence). The CDR3 sequence is CASYYSGANVLTF. CDR3 in DNA: TGTGCCAGCTACTACTCTGGGGCCAACGTCCTGACTTTC. Looking up the rest from reference TRBV5-4 and TRBJ2-6 gives the full variable domain: ETGVTQSPTHLIKTRGQQVTLRCSSQSGHNTVSWYQQALGQGPQFIFQYYREEENGRGNFPPRFSGLQFPNYSSELNVNALELDDSALYLCASYYSGANVLTFGAGSRLTVL.

The chain has TRBV30 and TRBJ1-2; 7 nucleotides match TRBD1. The CDR3 is 13 amino acids. Germline V lookup: CDR1 GTSNPN, CDR2 SVGIG (reference sequence). V lost 4 bases to trimming and J lost 8 bases; unmatched junction nucleotides: 10. The CDR3 loop is CAWTPGPQGGYTF. The CDR3 DNA follows: TGTGCCTGGACCCCTGGCCCACAGGGGGGCTACACCTTC. Variable domain in full (rest from reference TRBV30 and TRBJ1-2): SQTIHQWPATLVQPVGSPLSLECTVEGTSNPNLYWYRQAAGRGLQLLFYSVGIGQISSEVPQNLSASRPQDRQFILSSKKLLLSDSGFYLCAWTPGPQGGYTFGSGTRLTVV.

The gene calls are TRBV11-2 and TRBJ2-7; 7 bases line up with TRBD2. The CDR3 runs 16 residues. CDR1 and CDR2 from the germline V gene are SGHAT and FQNNGV. V was pared by 1 base and J by 5 bases, with 11 bases of the junction left unmatched. In DNA form, the CDR3 reads TGTGCCAGCAGCTTAGCTCTGGCCAGCGGGATGAACGAGCAGTACTTC. Amino acids: CASSLALASGMNEQYF.

This clone turned up a few times. Other DNA sequences in this sample translate to the same CDR3. The chain combines TRBV6-1 with TRBJ2-5; 7 nucleotides line up with TRBD2. V trimming: 6 bases; J trimming: 14 bases; junction bases outside the gene matches: 21. CDR3 length equals 15 residues. Germline assignment: CDR1 MNHNS and CDR2 SASEGT. The CDR3 nucleotides read TGTGCCAGCAGCCCAGAGGGAGGGGCTACCGGGAGGCTCTACTTC. Its protein is CASSPEGGATGRLYF.

This chain connects TRBV5-1 to TRBJ2-1, with 10 bases fitting TRBD2. The ends lost 0 bases at V and 6 bases at J; junction bases unmatched: 9. The CDR3 spans 17 residues. The germline gives CDR1 SGHRS, CDR2 YFSETQ. Written as DNA, the CDR3 is TGCGCCAGCAGCTTGGAAGTTTTAGCGGGAGGACGCAATGAGCAGTTCTTC. Encoded protein: CASSLEVLAGGRNEQFF.

This clone was counted between two and nine times. This chain connects TRBV19 to TRBJ2-7; tentative D call: TRBD1 (6 bases). The CDR3 length is 13 residues. Germline CDR1 is LNHDA and CDR2 is SQIVND (reference sequence). Trimming left V 5 bases short and J 6 bases short, with 14 bases between. The CDR3 coding sequence is TGTGCCAGTAGTGTGCAGACAGGAGCCGAGCAGTACTTC. It is translated as CASSVQTGAEQYF.

The chain joins TRBV5-1 to TRBJ2-5, with a tentative D call TRBD2 (5 bases). CDR3 length: 15 residues. Germline V gene sequence: CDR1 SGHRS, CDR2 YFSETQ. The V end was cut by 0 bases, the J end by 1 base, with 10 bases between. The CDR3, as DNA: TGCGCCAGCAGCTTGGTAGCGACCGTCCAAGAGACCCAGTACTTC. This translates into CASSLVATVQETQYF.

The chain recombines TRBV9 with TRBJ2-1; no definite D call. V was trimmed by 3 bases and J by 0 bases, leaving 13 bases between them. This CDR3 is built from 16 residues. Germline assignment: CDR1 SGDLS and CDR2 YYNGEE. The CDR3 spells CASSAFSPSSYNEQFF. CDR3 DNA sequence: TGTGCCAGCAGCGCATTCTCTCCTAGCTCCTACAATGAGCAGTTCTTC.

The rearrangement uses TRBV5-1 and TRBJ2-1, with TRBD2 matching 8 bases. Germline V gene data show CDR1 as SGHRS and CDR2 as YFSETQ. V trimming: 1 base; J trimming: 0 bases; junction bases outside the gene matches: 3. The CDR3 covers 16 residues. The CDR3 sequence is CASSLTSGASYNEQFF. For the CDR3, the DNA is TGCGCCAGCAGCTTGACTAGCGGAGCCTCCTACAATGAGCAGTTCTTC. Looking up the rest from reference TRBV5-1 and TRBJ2-1 gives the full variable domain: KAGVTQTPRYLIKTRGQQVTLSCSPISGHRSVSWYQQTPGQGLQFLFEYFSETQRNKGNFPGRFSGRQFSNSRSEMNVSTLELGDSALYLCASSLTSGASYNEQFFGPGTRLTVL.